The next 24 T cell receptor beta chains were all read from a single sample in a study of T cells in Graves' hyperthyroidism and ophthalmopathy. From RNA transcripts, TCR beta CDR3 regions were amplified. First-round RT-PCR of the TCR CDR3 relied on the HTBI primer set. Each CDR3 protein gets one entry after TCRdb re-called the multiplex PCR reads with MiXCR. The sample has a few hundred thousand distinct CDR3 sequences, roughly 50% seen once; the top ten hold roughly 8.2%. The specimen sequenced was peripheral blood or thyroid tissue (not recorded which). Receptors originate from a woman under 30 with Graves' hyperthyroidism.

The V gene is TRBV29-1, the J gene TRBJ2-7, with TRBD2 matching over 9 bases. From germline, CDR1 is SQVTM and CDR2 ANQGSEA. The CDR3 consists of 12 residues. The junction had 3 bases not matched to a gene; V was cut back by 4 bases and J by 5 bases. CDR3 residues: CSVGGGRDEQYF. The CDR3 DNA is TGCAGCGTTGGGGGCGGGAGGGACGAGCAGTACTTC.

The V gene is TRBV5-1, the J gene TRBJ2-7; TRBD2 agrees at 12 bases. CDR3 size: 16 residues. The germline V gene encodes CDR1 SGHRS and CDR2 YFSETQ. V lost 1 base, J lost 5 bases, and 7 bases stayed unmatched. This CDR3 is CASSLPSGRVDNEQYF. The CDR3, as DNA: TGCGCCAGCAGCTTGCCTAGCGGGAGGGTAGACAACGAGCAGTACTTC.

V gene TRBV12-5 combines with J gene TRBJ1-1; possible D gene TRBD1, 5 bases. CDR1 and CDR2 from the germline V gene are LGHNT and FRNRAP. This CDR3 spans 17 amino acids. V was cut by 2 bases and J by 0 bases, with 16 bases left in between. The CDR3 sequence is CASGLQTDLTVNTEAFF. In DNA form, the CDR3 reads TGTGCTAGTGGTTTGCAGACAGATCTCACAGTGAACACTGAAGCTTTCTTT.

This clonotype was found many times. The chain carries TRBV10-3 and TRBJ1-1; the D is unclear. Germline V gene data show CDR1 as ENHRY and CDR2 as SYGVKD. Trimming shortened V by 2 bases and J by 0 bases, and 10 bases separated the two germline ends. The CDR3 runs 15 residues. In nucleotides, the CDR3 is TGTGCCATCAGTGAGATCGCGGGGATGAACACTGAAGCTTTCTTT. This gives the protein CAISEIAGMNTEAFF.

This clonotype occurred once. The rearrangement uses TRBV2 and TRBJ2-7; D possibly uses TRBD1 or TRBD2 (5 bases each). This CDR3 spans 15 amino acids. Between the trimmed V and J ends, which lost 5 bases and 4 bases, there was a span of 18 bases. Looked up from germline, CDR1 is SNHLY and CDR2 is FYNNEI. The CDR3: CASSRTLGAIYEQYF. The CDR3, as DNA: TGTGCCAGCAGTCGTACACTCGGGGCCATTTACGAGCAGTACTTC.

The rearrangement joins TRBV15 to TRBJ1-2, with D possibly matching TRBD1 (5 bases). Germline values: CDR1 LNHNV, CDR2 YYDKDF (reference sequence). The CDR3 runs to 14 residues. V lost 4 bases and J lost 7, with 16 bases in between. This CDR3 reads CATSTAGRGAGYTF. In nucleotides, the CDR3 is TGTGCCACCAGCACAGCGGGACGAGGGGCTGGCTACACCTTC.

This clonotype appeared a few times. DNA of the CDR3: TGCAGTGCTAGAGCTGGGAGCTCTGGGGCCAACGTCCTGACTTTC. It encodes CSARAGSSGANVLTF. This chain connects TRBV20-1 to TRBJ2-6; D perhaps matches TRBD2 (5 bases). V was clipped by 1 base and J by 0 bases, with 7 bases between them. CDR3 length equals 15 residues. Germline V gene data show CDR1 as DFQATT and CDR2 as SNEGSKA (reference sequence).

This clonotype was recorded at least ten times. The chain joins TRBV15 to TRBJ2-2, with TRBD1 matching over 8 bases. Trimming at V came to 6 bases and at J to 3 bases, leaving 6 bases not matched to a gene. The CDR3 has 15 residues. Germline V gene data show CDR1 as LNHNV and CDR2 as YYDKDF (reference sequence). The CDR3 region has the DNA TGTGCCACCAGGGGACAGGTGGGCCACACCGGGGAGCTGTTTTTT. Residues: CATRGQVGHTGELFF.

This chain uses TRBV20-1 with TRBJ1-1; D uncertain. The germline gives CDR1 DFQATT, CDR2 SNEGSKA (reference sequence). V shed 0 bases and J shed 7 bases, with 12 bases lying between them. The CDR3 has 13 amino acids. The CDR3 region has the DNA TGCAGTGCTAGAGACACGAATGGCGGTGAAGCTTTCTTT. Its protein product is CSARDTNGGEAFF.

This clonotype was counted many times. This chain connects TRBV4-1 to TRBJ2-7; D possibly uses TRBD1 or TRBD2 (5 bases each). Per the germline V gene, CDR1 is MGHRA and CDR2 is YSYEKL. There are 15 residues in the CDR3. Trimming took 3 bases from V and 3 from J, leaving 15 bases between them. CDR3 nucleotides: TGCGCCAGCAGCCAGAGACCGGGGCAGAGCTACGAGCAGTACTTC. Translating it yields CASSQRPGQSYEQYF.

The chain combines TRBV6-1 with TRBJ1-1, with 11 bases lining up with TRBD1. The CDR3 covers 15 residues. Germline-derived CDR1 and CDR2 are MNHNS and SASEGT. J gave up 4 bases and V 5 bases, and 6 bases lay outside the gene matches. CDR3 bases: TGTGCCAGCAGTCCCCTGGGGACAGGGGGCACTGAAGCTTTCTTT. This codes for CASSPLGTGGTEAFF.

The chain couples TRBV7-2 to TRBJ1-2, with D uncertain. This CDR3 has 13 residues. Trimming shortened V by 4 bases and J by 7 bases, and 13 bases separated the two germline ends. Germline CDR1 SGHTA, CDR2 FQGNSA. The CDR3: CASSSSEELGYTF. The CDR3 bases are TGTGCCAGCAGCTCGTCCGAGGAGCTTGGCTACACCTTC.

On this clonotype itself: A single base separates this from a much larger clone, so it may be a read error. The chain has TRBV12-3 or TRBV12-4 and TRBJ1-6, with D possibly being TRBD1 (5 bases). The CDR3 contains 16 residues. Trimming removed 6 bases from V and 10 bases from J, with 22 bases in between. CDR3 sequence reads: CASSLFQVGGGSPLHF. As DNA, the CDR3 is TGTGCCAGCAGCCTGTTCCAAGTGGGGGGAGGATCACCCCTCCACTTT.

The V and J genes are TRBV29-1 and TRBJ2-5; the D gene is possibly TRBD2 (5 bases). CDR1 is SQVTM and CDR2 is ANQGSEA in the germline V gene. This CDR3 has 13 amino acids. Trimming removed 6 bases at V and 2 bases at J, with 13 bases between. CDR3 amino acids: CSVTDPGQETQYF. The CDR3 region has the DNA TGCAGCGTCACTGACCCGGGGCAAGAGACCCAGTACTTC.

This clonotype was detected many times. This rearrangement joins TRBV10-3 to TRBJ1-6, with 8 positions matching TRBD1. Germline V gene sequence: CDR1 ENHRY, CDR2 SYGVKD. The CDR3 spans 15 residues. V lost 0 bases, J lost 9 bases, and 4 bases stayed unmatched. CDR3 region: CAISESGQGSSPLHF. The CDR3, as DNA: TGTGCCATCAGTGAGTCCGGACAGGGCTCTTCACCCCTCCACTTT.

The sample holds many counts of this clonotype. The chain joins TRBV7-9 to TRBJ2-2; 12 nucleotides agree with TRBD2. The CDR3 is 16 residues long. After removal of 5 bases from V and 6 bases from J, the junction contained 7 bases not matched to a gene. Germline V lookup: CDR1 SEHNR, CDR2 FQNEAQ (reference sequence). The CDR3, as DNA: TGTGCCAGCAGCCCGGGACTAGCGGGCCCTGCCGGGGAGCTGTTTTTT. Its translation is CASSPGLAGPAGELFF.

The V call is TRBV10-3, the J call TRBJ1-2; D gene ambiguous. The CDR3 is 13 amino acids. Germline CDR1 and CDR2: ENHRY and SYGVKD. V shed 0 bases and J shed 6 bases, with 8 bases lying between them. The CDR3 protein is CAISESWEDGYTF. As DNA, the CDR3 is TGTGCCATCAGTGAGTCTTGGGAGGATGGCTACACCTTC.

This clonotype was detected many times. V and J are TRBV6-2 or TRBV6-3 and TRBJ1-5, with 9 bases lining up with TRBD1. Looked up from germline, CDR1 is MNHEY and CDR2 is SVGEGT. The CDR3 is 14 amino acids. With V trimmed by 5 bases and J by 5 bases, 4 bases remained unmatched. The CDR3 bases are TGTGCCAGCAGTACAGGGGGCTTCCATCAGCCCCAGCATTTT. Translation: CASSTGGFHQPQHF.

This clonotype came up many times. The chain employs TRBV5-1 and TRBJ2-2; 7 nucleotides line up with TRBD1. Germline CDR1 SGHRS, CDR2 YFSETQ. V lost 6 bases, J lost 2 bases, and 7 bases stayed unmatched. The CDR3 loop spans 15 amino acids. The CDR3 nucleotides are TGCGCCAGCATCTCAGGGGGAGAAAACACCGGGGAGCTGTTTTTT. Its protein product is CASISGGENTGELFF. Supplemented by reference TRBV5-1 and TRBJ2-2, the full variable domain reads KAGVTQTPRYLIKTRGQQVTLSCSPISGHRSVSWYQQTPGQGLQFLFEYFSETQRNKGNFPGRFSGRQFSNSRSEMNVSTLELGDSALYLCASISGGENTGELFFGEGSRLTVL.

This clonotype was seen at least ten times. In DNA, the CDR3 is TGTGCCAGCGGTCCCCGTCGGAGGAACTATGGCTACACCTTC. Protein product: CASGPRRRNYGYTF. The rearrangement uses TRBV7-8 and TRBJ1-2, with D unclear. The germline gives CDR1 SGHVS, CDR2 FQNEAQ. Trimming cost V 8 bases and J 2 bases, with 15 bases left between them. CDR3 length equals 14 residues.

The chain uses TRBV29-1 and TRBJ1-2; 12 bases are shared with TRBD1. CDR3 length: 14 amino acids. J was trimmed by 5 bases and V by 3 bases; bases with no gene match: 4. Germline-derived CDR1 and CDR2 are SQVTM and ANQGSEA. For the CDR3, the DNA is TGCAGCGTTGACCCGGGACAGGGGGCTTATGGCTACACCTTC. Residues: CSVDPGQGAYGYTF.

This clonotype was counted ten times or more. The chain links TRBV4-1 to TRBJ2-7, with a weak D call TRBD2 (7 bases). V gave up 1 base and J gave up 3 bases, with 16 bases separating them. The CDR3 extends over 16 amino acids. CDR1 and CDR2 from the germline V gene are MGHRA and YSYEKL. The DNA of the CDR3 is TGCGCCAGCAGCCAAGTTCCCACGGGGGGCGGCTACGAGCAGTACTTC. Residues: CASSQVPTGGGYEQYF.

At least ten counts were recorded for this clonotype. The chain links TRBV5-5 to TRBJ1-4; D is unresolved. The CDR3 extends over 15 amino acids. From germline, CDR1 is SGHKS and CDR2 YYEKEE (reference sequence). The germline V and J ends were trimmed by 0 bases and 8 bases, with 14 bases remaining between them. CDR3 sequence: CASSLAVKGGEKLFF. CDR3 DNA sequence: TGTGCCAGCAGCTTGGCCGTTAAGGGAGGCGAAAAACTGTTTTTT.

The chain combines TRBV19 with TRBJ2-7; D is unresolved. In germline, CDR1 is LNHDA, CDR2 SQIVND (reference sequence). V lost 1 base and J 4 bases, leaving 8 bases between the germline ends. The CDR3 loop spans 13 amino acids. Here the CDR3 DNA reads TGTGCCAGTAGTATAGGGACCACGTACGAGCAGTACTTC. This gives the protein CASSIGTTYEQYF.